The rows below give T cell receptor beta chains drawn from one sample of a study of T cells in Graves' hyperthyroidism and ophthalmopathy. Via MiXCR, TCRdb re-called the multiplex PCR reads, giving one row per CDR3 protein. Here the sample spans some 740,000 distinct CDR3 sequences, 12% to 15% being singletons. What was sequenced was blood. These receptors were taken from a woman aged 18-29 years with Graves' hyperthyroidism. The CDR3 runs from the conserved cysteine through the conserved F or W.

18	TRBV6-2/TRBV6-3	CASSPPPGTPILVGGYTF
14	TRBV29-1	CSVEAGQGLAEAFF
17	TRBV12-3/TRBV12-4	CASSLGPGSNSNQPQHF
15	TRBV9	CASSVTRTGGGEQYF
13	TRBV20-1	CSARQAAGQPQHF
14	TRBV2	CASKWTSGPYEQYF
13	TRBV29-1	CSVGRTSGVEQFF
16	TRBV28	CASSFTGTGISYEQYF
15	TRBV27	CASRLTPTSHYEQYF
15	TRBV5-1	CASSLSTYSYNEQFF
13	TRBV28	CASRQRAHEKLFF
15	TRBV6-2/TRBV6-3	CASSKIRGRKDTQYF
17	TRBV18	CASSPAPLTAFQETQYF
19	TRBV6-2/TRBV6-3	CASSYLWASGETNTGELFF
15	TRBV7-9	CASSRDDRGNYGYTF
14	TRBV13	CASSPIGLQETQYF